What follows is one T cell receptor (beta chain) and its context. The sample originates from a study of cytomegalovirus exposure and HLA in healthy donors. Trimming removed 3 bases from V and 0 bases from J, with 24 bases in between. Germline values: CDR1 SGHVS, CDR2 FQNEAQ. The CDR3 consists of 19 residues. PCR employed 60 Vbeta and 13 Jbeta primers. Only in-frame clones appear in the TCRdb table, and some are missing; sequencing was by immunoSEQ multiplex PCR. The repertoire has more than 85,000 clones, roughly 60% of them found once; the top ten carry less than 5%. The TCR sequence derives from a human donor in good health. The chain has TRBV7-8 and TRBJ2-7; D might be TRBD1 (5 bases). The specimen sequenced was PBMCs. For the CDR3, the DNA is TGTGCCAGCAGCTTTTCCCAATCTATCAGGGCCAGGAGCTCCTACGAGCAGTACTTC. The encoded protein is CASSFSQSIRARSSYEQYF.